This T cell receptor (beta chain) was captured by sequencing in a study of human T cells and chemical hapten exposure. For the study at large: All through the roughly 24-week study, the scalp of each patient received diphenylcyclopropenone doses weekly. Enrolled patients were predominantly female and had alopecia areata, totalis or universalis. Study-wide results and limits: TCRs above 1 in 1000 frequency did not change with DPC sensitization. Healthy individuals' immune responses may differ from those of donors, who had alopecia.

Each CDR3 protein is one row after TCRdb ran MiXCR on the RACE reads. The sample has tens of thousands of distinct CDR3 sequences, roughly 9.9% seen once; the top ten hold more than 13%. This clonotype was seen repeatedly, ten times or more. Its antigen is as yet unknown. Germline loops: CDR1 LGHNA, CDR2 YNFKEQ. The CDR3 is made up of 17 amino acids. V gave up 0 bases and J gave up 7 bases, with 19 bases separating them. Time point meaning: pre-sensitization, week 0. The treatment denotes: therapeutic diphenylcyclopropenone sensitization with weekly scalp DPC. The sequence derives from a middle-aged woman with alopecia areata. Some clones in this sample may be carry-over from other donors' samples. This sample comprised whole blood, obtained in connection with sensitization to the hapten diphenylcyclopropenone (DPC). This rearrangement joins TRBV4-2 to TRBJ2-1, with D possibly TRBD1 on 7 matching bases. The CDR3 reads CASSQDVPGAQGNEQFF. For the CDR3, the DNA is TGTGCCAGCAGCCAAGATGTGCCGGGGGCACAGGGGAATGAGCAGTTCTTC.